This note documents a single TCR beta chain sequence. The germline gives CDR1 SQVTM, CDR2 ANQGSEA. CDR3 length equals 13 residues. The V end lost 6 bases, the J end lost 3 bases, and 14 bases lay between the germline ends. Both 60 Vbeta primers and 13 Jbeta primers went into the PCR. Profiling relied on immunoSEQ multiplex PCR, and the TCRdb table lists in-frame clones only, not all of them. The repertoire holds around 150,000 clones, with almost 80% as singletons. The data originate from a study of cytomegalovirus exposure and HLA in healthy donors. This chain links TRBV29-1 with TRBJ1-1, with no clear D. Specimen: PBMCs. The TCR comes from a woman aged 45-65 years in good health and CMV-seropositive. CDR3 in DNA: TGCAGCGTGAAGGAGCCGAGGGACACTGAAGCTTTCTTT. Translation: CSVKEPRDTEAFF.